This T cell receptor (beta chain) was identified during a study of T cell repertoires in cytomegalovirus infection (dated by TCRdb to the late 2010s). A note on the overall study: Alongside well-studied HLA-B-restricted epitopes, the peptide stimulations were aimed at recently identified HLA-C-restricted CMV epitopes, whose presentation resists viral immunomodulation. Donor HLA type was relevant to the analysis, because carriage of CMV infection together with the matching HLA type was indicated by public TCR beta signatures. Points the paper makes about the study in general: Cumulative frequency of public TCR beta family members discriminated carriers of CMV infection plus the relevant HLA type in this cohort and an independent approximately 350-donor cohort. The ex vivo response was dominated by HLA-C-restricted CMV-specific TCR beta clonotypes, which also provided the single most frequent clonotype in two of eight donors.

V and J are truncated by 3 bases and 4 bases respectively, leaving an intervening sequence of 18 bases. Counted from cysteine to phenylalanine, this CDR3 has 16 amino acids. Only the CDR3 DNA stays, 48 bases, in frame from base 1. The germline V gene provides CDR1 SGHDT and CDR2 YYEEEE. The treatment or condition label, as the study defines it: in vitro stimulation with specific CMV peptide epitopes to enrich CMV-specific T cells. The sequencer listed for this sample is Illumina HiSeq 1500. The public sequencing data were trimmed at Q25 with fastp and processed into clonotypes with MiXCR by TCRdb, which kept only in-frame beta chains. Rows with one shared CDR3 protein collapse into an entry with the most common genes and DNA. The sample table holds about 69,000 distinct CDR3 sequences, of which 28% were seen once. Roughly 60% of the sample is in the top ten clones. Concerning this clonotype: The target of this receptor is not known. No qualities accompany the bases; no much larger clone lies one base away.

The specimen was CD8+ T cells from cultured PBMCs, collected from culture after CMV antigen stimulation. The TCR comes from a human donor in good health (CMV status not recorded). Some clones in this sample may be carry-over from other donors' samples. The sequence links TRBV5-6 to TRBJ2-3; a weak D assignment points to TRBD2 (6 bases agree). The nucleotides read TGTGCCAGCAGCTCGCCAGGGCGGGAAATCGCAGATACGCAGTATTTT. Its translation reads: CASSSPGREIADTQYF.